A selection of T cell receptor beta chains follows, all from one sample in a study of OX40 agonist ivuxolimab in advanced cancers. The assay was immunoSEQ multiplex PCR, and TCRdb's table has in-frame clones only and misses some. The sample contains approximately 76,000 clones, approximately 85% of which appear only once. The sample here was CD4+ or CD8+ T cells sorted from blood, taken in a trial of the OX40 agonist ivuxolimab. All receptors derive from an adult with an advanced solid tumor such as melanoma, head and neck, liver or kidney cancer. CDR3s include the opening cysteine and the closing phenylalanine or tryptophan. Fields, in order: CDR3 length, V gene, CDR3 protein.

16 TRBV5-6 CASSRIGQGSGNTIYF
16 TRBV5-1 CASSLAATGSTDTQYF
15 TRBV7-3 CASSLGAESTDTQYF
13 TRBV27 CASSDIFGVEQYF
15 TRBV27 CASSLVGQGGSPLHF
15 TRBV7-6 CASSLDSSGTYEQYF
12 TRBV11-2 CASSYSRYEQYF
15 TRBV14 CASSLNRGTNEKLFF
15 TRBV6-5 CASSYGGLGTDTQYF
13 TRBV9 CASSYRGGTEAFF
14 TRBV6-5 CASSYSDRGYEQYF
13 TRBV6-5 CASSYSTGSRAFF
16 TRBV21-1 CASSNSSDREGGELFF
16 TRBV9 CASSVDQGAPTGELFF
13 TRBV10-3 CAITPQIDQPQHF
14 TRBV4-3 CASSPKRGAYEQYF